These T cell receptor beta chains were read from a single sample in a study of blood T cell repertoires in COVID-19. Libraries were prepared by immunoSEQ multiplex PCR; TCRdb keeps only in-frame clonotypes and omits some of them. The sample consists of 55,000 to 75,000 clones, about 80% of them appearing once. The sequenced sample was peripheral blood. These receptors were collected from a man between 65 and 79 years old who had recovered from COVID-19. Each CDR3 is given with its conserved first and last residue. Each record gives: V gene, J gene, CDR3 protein.

TRBV5-8	TRBJ2-1	CASSLPGTGDNEQFF
TRBV24-1	TRBJ2-7	CATQHAVGPTYF
TRBV6-2/TRBV6-3	TRBJ2-3	CASSPSSGRPNTDTQYF
TRBV5-8	TRBJ2-5	CASSTGTGGQETQYF
TRBV20-1	TRBJ2-1	CSASYTLAGLLSFDEQFF
TRBV7-9	TRBJ1-6	CASSPGQYNSPLHF
TRBV7-9	TRBJ1-2	CASSLQGGYGYTF
TRBV7-9	TRBJ2-7	CASSLEDRVQDEQYF
TRBV24-1	TRBJ2-1	CATSGQGLWNEQFF
TRBV7-2	TRBJ2-5	CASSLLGTGDQETQYF
TRBV5-6	TRBJ2-3	CASSILSGGALDTQYF
TRBV19	TRBJ1-2	CASREVPKYGYTF
TRBV7-2	TRBJ2-5	CASSPDRGRGTQYF
TRBV15	TRBJ1-6	CATSRQGRGNSPLHF
TRBV14	TRBJ2-5	CASSPQDRAETQYF
TRBV28	TRBJ1-2	CASSLITDSYGYTF
TRBV7-3	TRBJ1-1	CASSRTQNTEAFF
TRBV6-2/TRBV6-3	TRBJ1-1	CASNPTGGAGIEAFF
TRBV5-1	TRBJ2-3	CASRRAGQGSDTQYF
TRBV3-1/TRBV3-2	TRBJ1-1	CASRGAVSDTEAFF
TRBV30	TRBJ1-2	CAWSASGYGYTF
TRBV6-4	TRBJ1-1	CASRATVNTEAFF